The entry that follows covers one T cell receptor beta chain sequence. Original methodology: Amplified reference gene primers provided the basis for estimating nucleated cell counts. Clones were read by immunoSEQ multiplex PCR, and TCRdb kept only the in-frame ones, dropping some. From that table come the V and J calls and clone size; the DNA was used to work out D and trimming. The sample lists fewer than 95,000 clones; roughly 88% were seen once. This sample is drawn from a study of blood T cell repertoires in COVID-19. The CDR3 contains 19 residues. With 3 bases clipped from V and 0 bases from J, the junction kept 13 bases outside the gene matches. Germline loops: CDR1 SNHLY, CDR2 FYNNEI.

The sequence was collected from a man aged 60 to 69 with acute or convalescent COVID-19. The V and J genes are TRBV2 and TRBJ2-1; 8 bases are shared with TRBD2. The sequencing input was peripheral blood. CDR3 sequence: CASSEGTGLARHSYNEQFF. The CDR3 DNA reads TGTGCCAGCAGTGAGGGGACCGGACTAGCTCGACACTCCTACAATGAGCAGTTCTTC. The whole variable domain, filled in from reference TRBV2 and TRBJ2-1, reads EPEVTQTPSHQVTQMGQEVILRCVPISNHLYFYWYRQILGQKVEFLVSFYNNEISEKSEIFDDQFSVERPDGSNFTLKIRSTKLEDSAMYFCASSEGTGLARHSYNEQFFGPGTRLTVL.